Below, 14 T cell receptor beta chains from the same sample are listed, as sequenced in a study of blood T cells in healthy people across ages. Next came a second PCR, run for roughly 6 to 11 cycles, which used a sample-barcoded 5' primer along with a J-beta primer mix. Each CDR3 protein gets one entry after TCRdb re-called the 5' RACE reads with MiXCR. The data hold roughly 680,000 distinct CDR3 sequences, with approximately 52% observed a single time. The sample was blood. These receptor sequences come from an elderly woman in good health.

J is TRBJ2-3 and V is TRBV28; no firm D call. This CDR3 spans 15 amino acids. CDR1 and CDR2 from the germline V gene are MDHEN and SYDVKM. V was cut by 6 bases and J by 3 bases, with 16 bases left in between. CDR3 amino acids: CASSRIDIYTDTQYF. In DNA, the CDR3 is TGTGCCAGCAGCCGCATCGACATATATACAGATACGCAGTATTTT.

This clonotype came up many times. The chain employs TRBV28 and TRBJ2-1; the D gene could be TRBD1 or TRBD2 (5 bases each). Germline V gene sequence: CDR1 MDHEN, CDR2 SYDVKM. The CDR3 contains 15 residues. Trimming stripped 7 bases from V and 0 bases from J, with 13 bases between. The CDR3 sequence is CASTPGPTSYNEQFF. DNA of the CDR3: TGTGCCAGCACACCGGGACCTACCTCCTACAATGAGCAGTTCTTC.

The J gene is TRBJ2-2, the V gene TRBV5-1; D is uncertain. CDR1 is SGHRS, CDR2 YFSETQ, per germline. The CDR3 length is 15 residues. The V and J ends lost 4 bases and 3 bases respectively, with 13 bases between them. Here the CDR3 reads CASSPTRQDTGELFF. The DNA of the CDR3 is TGCGCCAGCAGCCCGACCCGTCAAGACACCGGGGAGCTGTTTTTT.

The chain joins TRBV4-1 to TRBJ1-6, with D hard to call. The V and J ends lost 4 bases and 8 bases respectively, with 15 bases between them. The CDR3 loop spans 15 amino acids. Germline CDR1 reads MGHRA; CDR2 reads YSYEKL. The DNA of the CDR3 is TGCGCCAGCAGCCTCCCAGAGGGTGCATATTCACCCCTCCACTTT. It translates to CASSLPEGAYSPLHF.

In its sample, this clonotype was seen many times. This may come from a read error, since a much larger clone is one base off. The V call is TRBV7-2, the J call TRBJ2-1; D ambiguous. The CDR3 length is 15 residues. The germline V gene has CDR1 SGHTA and CDR2 FQGNSA. CDR3 DNA sequence: TGCGCCAGCAGCTTGGCGAGCAGCTCCTACAATGAGCAGTTCTTC. Its protein product is CASSLASSSYNEQFF.

A word on this clonotype: A much larger clone differs from this one at a single base, so this may be a read error. The chain carries TRBV5-1 and TRBJ2-1; 8 bases align to TRBD1. Germline V lookup: CDR1 SGHRS, CDR2 YFSETQ. CDR3 length: 15 amino acids. V lost 6 bases, J lost 10 bases, and 15 bases stayed unmatched. CDR3 coding DNA: TGCGCCAGCACCCTATTCCGGGACAGGCCAGGCGAGCAGTTCTTC. This codes for CASTLFRDRPGEQFF.

This clonotype was detected once. A much larger clone differs from this one at a single base, so this may be a read error. This sequence joins TRBV5-1 and TRBJ2-5, with 8 bases that match TRBD1. The CDR3 is made up of 18 amino acids. Germline assignment: CDR1 SGHRS and CDR2 YFSETQ. Trimming cost V 3 bases and J 11 bases; bases outside gene matches: 24. For the CDR3, the DNA is TGCGCCAGCAGCTCACAACCTCGGGACAGGTTTTCGGTGAATGAGCAGTACTTC. Amino acid sequence: CASSSQPRDRFSVNEQYF. Filled out from reference TRBV5-1 and TRBJ2-5, the complete variable domain reads KAGVTQTPRYLIKTRGQQVTLSCSPISGHRSVSWYQQTPGQGLQFLFEYFSETQRNKGNFPGRFSGRQFSNSRSEMNVSTLELGDSALYLCASSSQPRDRFSVNEQYFGPGTRLLVL.

Details on this clonotype: A much larger clone differs by one base, so this may be a read error. The chain joins TRBV20-1 to TRBJ2-4; no reliable D call. The CDR3 covers 14 residues. Germline CDR1 reads DFQATT; CDR2 reads SNEGSKA (reference sequence). As DNA, the CDR3 is TGCAGTGCTGTCCAACCCATAGCCAAAAACATTCGGTACTTC. Amino acids: CSAVQPIAKNIRYF.

The chain is built from TRBV2 and TRBJ1-2; 8 nucleotides align to TRBD1. The CDR3 totals 14 residues. From germline, CDR1 is SNHLY and CDR2 FYNNEI. After removal of 4 bases from V and 8 bases from J, the junction contained 9 bases not matched to a gene. CDR3 protein: CASSARTGRNGYTF. CDR3 coding DNA: TGTGCCAGCAGTGCGCGGACAGGGCGGAACGGCTACACCTTC.

Comments on this clonotype: This may stem from a read error, because a much larger clone lies one nucleotide away. The rearrangement links TRBV25-1 to TRBJ2-1; TRBD2 is a possible D gene (5 bases). The end of the DNA is better explained by TRBJ2-7, so the J call may be wrong. In germline, CDR1 is MGHDK, CDR2 SYGVNS. The CDR3 length is 17 residues. The CDR3 nucleotides are TGTGCCAGCAGTGAATATCCGGGAACCCTACTTTACAATGAGCAGTACTTC. Encoded protein: CASSEYPGTLLYNEQYF.

The genes are TRBV20-1 and TRBJ1-1, with 9 bases identical to TRBD1. The CDR3 is made up of 16 amino acids. CDR1 is DFQATT and CDR2 is SNEGSKA in the germline V gene (reference sequence). Trimming cost V 6 bases and J 1 base; bases outside gene matches: 12. In DNA form, the CDR3 reads TGCAGTGCCCTAAGAACAGGGGGCAGAGAGAACACTGAAGCTTTCTTT. Protein sequence: CSALRTGGRENTEAFF.

The chain couples TRBV14 to TRBJ1-2, with D possibly being TRBD1 (6 bases). The germline gives CDR1 SGHDN, CDR2 FVKESK. The CDR3 has 13 amino acids. The ends were cut back, 3 bases at V and 3 bases at J, with 8 bases in the middle. CDR3: CASSQRGYYGYTF. The CDR3 DNA is TGTGCCAGCAGCCAGAGGGGGTACTATGGCTACACCTTC.

This clonotype was detected many times. This chain joins TRBV2 and TRBJ1-4, with D possibly matching TRBD1 (6 bases). The CDR3 covers 15 residues. Trimming pared 6 bases from V and 6 bases from J, leaving 17 bases between. Germline CDR1 reads SNHLY; CDR2 reads FYNNEI. The DNA for the CDR3 is TGTGCCAGCAGCACCTTACAGGGTTCGGATGAAAAACTGTTTTTT. It translates to CASSTLQGSDEKLFF.

The sample holds a few counts of this clonotype. J is TRBJ2-2 and V is TRBV28; TRBD2 matches at 7 bases. Trimming removed 4 bases from V and 3 bases from J; junction bases left unmatched: 11. This CDR3 region has 17 residues. Germline CDR1 reads MDHEN; CDR2 reads SYDVKM. CDR3 amino acids: CASSSRDYSLDTGELFF. In DNA form, the CDR3 reads TGTGCCAGCAGTTCCCGGGACTACAGCTTGGACACCGGGGAGCTGTTTTTT. Full variable domain (missing parts from reference TRBV28 and TRBJ2-2): DVKVTQSSRYLVKRTGEKVFLECVQDMDHENMFWYRQDPGLGLRLIYFSYDVKMKEKGDIPEGYSVSREKKERFSLILESASTNQTSMYLCASSSRDYSLDTGELFFGEGSRLTVL.